This entry describes one TCR beta chain. The target antigen is unknown. The sample comes from a study of cytotoxic CD8 clonotypes in ibrutinib-treated CLL. The germline V and J ends were trimmed by 5 bases and 7 bases, with 12 bases remaining between them. Germline CDR1 and CDR2: SGHTA and FQGTGA. This CDR3 is 13 amino acids long. Study-wide points: Baseline clonality was higher than in age-matched healthy donors and moved in step with circulating CD8+ T-cell counts. Public clonotypes were seen rarely and were contracted or stable on treatment. The times at which samples were taken varied between sustained-remission and progressing patients. Elevated clonality accompanied ibrutinib response, with a return toward baseline values at progression.

Profiling relied on immunoSEQ multiplex PCR, and the TCRdb table lists in-frame clones only, not all of them. The sample holds 110,000 to 150,000 clones, 76% seen once. The rearrangement joins TRBV7-3 to TRBJ2-1; TRBD2 might be the D (7 bases). The source material was PBMCs, sampled after 24 months of ibrutinib treatment. The origin of this receptor is a human donor with chronic lymphocytic leukemia. The CDR3 sequence is CASSPEGGNEQFF. CDR3 nucleotides: TGTGCCAGCAGCCCCGAGGGGGGGAATGAGCAGTTCTTC.